A single sample gave rise to the 4 T cell receptor beta chains below, sequenced in a study of identical twins. Each CDR3 protein is one row after TCRdb ran MiXCR on the 5' RACE reads. Counted here are hundreds of thousands of distinct CDR3 sequences, less than 7% occurring once; the ten biggest clones make up 1.5% to 2%. The sample consisted of naive T cells sorted from blood. These receptors all stem from a man aged 18 to 29 in good health.

The V call is TRBV28, the J call TRBJ2-5; 10 positions agree with TRBD2. The CDR3 extends over 15 amino acids. CDR1 and CDR2 (germline): MDHEN, SYDVKM. The ends lost 8 bases at V and 3 bases at J; junction bases unmatched: 9. The CDR3 coding sequence is TGTGCCAGCTCCCCGGTCCTAGCGGGAGAAGAGACCCAGTACTTC. It specifies CASSPVLAGEETQYF.

This clonotype showed up many times. The genes are TRBV15 and TRBJ2-5, with D possibly matching TRBD2 (5 bases). The CDR3 spans 15 residues. Germline CDR1 and CDR2: LNHNV and YYDKDF (reference sequence). V was clipped by 0 bases and J by 2 bases, with 10 bases between them. In nucleotides, the CDR3 is TGTGCCACCAGCAGAGATCGGGAACAGCAAGAGACCCAGTACTTC. Translated: CATSRDREQQETQYF. Filled out from reference TRBV15 and TRBJ2-5, the complete variable domain reads DAMVIQNPRYQVTQFGKPVTLSCSQTLNHNVMYWYQQKSSQAPKLLFHYYDKDFNNEADTPDNFQSRRPNTSFCFLDIRSPGLGDTAMYLCATSRDREQQETQYFGPGTRLLVL.

This clonotype was seen a few times. The chain has TRBV5-1 and TRBJ2-7; tentative D call: TRBD1 (6 bases). V was trimmed by 4 bases and J by 5 bases, leaving 16 bases between them. This CDR3 comprises 14 residues. The germline CDR1 and CDR2 sequences are SGHRS and YFSETQ. The CDR3 here is CASSPENRVHEQYF. The CDR3 nucleotides read TGCGCCAGCAGCCCAGAAAACAGGGTCCACGAGCAGTACTTC.

This clonotype was counted ten times or more. The gene calls are TRBV5-1 and TRBJ2-1; 11 nucleotides match TRBD2. The junction had 2 bases not matched to a gene; V was cut back by 0 bases and J by 3 bases. The length of the CDR3 is 16 residues. Germline assignment: CDR1 SGHRS and CDR2 YFSETQ. CDR3 sequence: CASSLGLAGLYNEQFF. The CDR3 DNA follows: TGCGCCAGCAGCTTGGGACTAGCGGGACTCTACAATGAGCAGTTCTTC.